Below, 11 T cell receptor beta chains from the same sample are listed, as sequenced in a study of breast tumors, draining lymph nodes, adjacent tissues (dated by TCRdb to 2016 to 2018). The method behind the library was multiplex PCR. TCRdb names Illumina HiSeq 2000 as the instrument used. TCRdb reran the public reads through fastp at Q25 and MiXCR, keeping productive beta chains. Rows are unified per CDR3 protein, each entry keeping the most common DNA and genes. Within this sample are some 120,000 distinct CDR3 sequences, with less than 20% of them counted one time only. The top ten clones comprise under 4.5% of the sample. Lymph node samples were obtained from the axillary draining lymph nodes of breast cancer patients. The material sequenced was axillary lymph node tissue. The receptors originated from a female donor with breast cancer. Some clones in this sample may be carry-over from other donors' samples.

This clonotype was seen ten or more times. The chain carries TRBV24-1 and TRBJ2-3, with 9 bases matching TRBD1. This CDR3 comprises 15 residues. Germline V CDR1 and CDR2: KGHDR, SFDVKD. V lost 7 bases and J lost 0; bases outside the gene matches: 4. The CDR3 DNA follows: TGTGCCACCAGCGGACAGGGGCCTAGCACAGATACGCAGTATTTT. This encodes CATSGQGPSTDTQYF.

This clonotype appeared many times. The chain links TRBV4-1 to TRBJ2-7; D possibly corresponds to TRBD2 (5 bases). Germline CDR1 MGHRA, CDR2 YSYEKL. Trimming removed 3 bases at V and 3 bases at J, with 12 bases between. The CDR3 is made up of 14 amino acids. CDR3 DNA: TGCGCCAGCAGCCAGGACTTACCATTCTACGAGCAGTACTTC. This encodes CASSQDLPFYEQYF.

This clonotype showed up many times. The chain employs TRBV20-1 and TRBJ2-5; TRBD1 matches 7 bases. This CDR3 spans 13 amino acids. J gave up 1 base and V 2 bases, and 1 base lay outside the gene matches. Germline V lookup: CDR1 DFQATT, CDR2 SNEGSKA (reference sequence). In DNA form, the CDR3 reads TGCAGTGCTAGAACAGGGGCCCAAGAGACCCAGTACTTC. Translating gives CSARTGAQETQYF.

There are many counts of this clonotype. V usage is TRBV10-1 and J usage is TRBJ1-2; tentative D call: TRBD1 (6 bases). The CDR3 runs 13 residues. Germline V gives CDR1 WNHNN, CDR2 SYGVQD (reference sequence). Trimming stripped 3 bases from V and 7 bases from J, with 12 bases between. The CDR3 is CASSDEQGRGYTF. The CDR3 DNA follows: TGCGCCAGCAGTGACGAACAGGGTCGTGGCTACACCTTC.

This chain joins TRBV30 and TRBJ2-3; D gene unclear. CDR3 size: 14 residues. CDR1 is GTSNPN, CDR2 SVGIG, per germline (reference sequence). The germline V and J ends were trimmed by 0 bases and 8 bases, with 15 bases remaining between them. The CDR3 sequence: CAWSVDHPPLTQYF. For the CDR3, the DNA is TGTGCCTGGAGTGTAGATCATCCCCCCCTTACGCAGTATTTT.

In this sample, this clonotype turned up many times. V gene TRBV2 combines with J gene TRBJ2-2; 8 bases align to TRBD1. Germline CDR1 is SNHLY and CDR2 is FYNNEI. The CDR3 has 16 residues. With 5 bases clipped from V and 0 bases from J, the junction kept 5 bases outside the gene matches. The CDR3 is CASSRQGTANTGELFF. Here the CDR3 DNA reads TGTGCCAGCAGTCGACAGGGGACCGCGAACACCGGGGAGCTGTTTTTT.

This clonotype was observed at least ten times. The gene calls are TRBV6-6 and TRBJ1-2, with 9 bases lining up with TRBD1. The CDR3 is 13 amino acids. The germline CDR1 and CDR2 sequences are MNHNY and SVGAGI (reference sequence). Trimming cost V 6 bases and J 8 bases; bases outside gene matches: 7. The CDR3 DNA is TGTGCCAGCAGCGGGACAGGGACGAGAGGCTACACCTTC. Amino acid sequence: CASSGTGTRGYTF.

Note on this clonotype: Possible read error: a much larger clone is one base away. J is TRBJ2-3 and V is TRBV19, with D unresolved. The V gene's germline CDR1 is LNHDA and CDR2 SQIVND (reference sequence). The CDR3 has 13 residues. The V gene lost 3 bases and the J gene lost 5 bases, with 9 bases spanning the gap. The CDR3, as DNA: TGTGCCAGTAGTATGGGGAAGCGAGATACGCAGTATTTT. This translates into CASSMGKRDTQYF.

This clonotype was picked up many times. This chain uses TRBV15 with TRBJ2-7; D gene uncertain. V gave up 2 bases and J gave up 6 bases, with 8 bases separating them. The CDR3 runs to 12 residues. CDR1 and CDR2 (germline): LNHNV, YYDKDF (reference sequence). CDR3 sequence: CATSRPLSEQYF. The CDR3 coding sequence is TGTGCCACCAGCAGACCGCTGAGCGAGCAGTACTTC.

This clonotype was detected ten times or more. This chain uses TRBV20-1 with TRBJ2-1; 9 bases are a match to TRBD2. CDR1 is DFQATT and CDR2 is SNEGSKA in the germline V gene (reference sequence). V gave up 2 bases and J gave up 6 bases; unmatched junction bases: 5. The CDR3 covers 14 residues. For the CDR3, the DNA is TGCAGTGCTAGACGGCTAGCGGGATTCAATGAGCAGTTCTTC. As protein: CSARRLAGFNEQFF.

This clonotype came up a few times. The genes are TRBV5-4 and TRBJ1-4, with D unclear. CDR3 length: 14 residues. V was cut by 0 bases and J by 3 bases, with 6 bases left in between. Germline V CDR1 and CDR2: SGHNT, YYREEE (reference sequence). The CDR3 is CASSLGVSNEKLFF. Written as DNA, the CDR3 is TGTGCCAGCAGCTTGGGGGTATCTAATGAAAAACTGTTTTTT. Full variable domain (remainder filled in from reference TRBV5-4 and TRBJ1-4): ETGVTQSPTHLIKTRGQQVTLRCSSQSGHNTVSWYQQALGQGPQFIFQYYREEENGRGNFPPRFSGLQFPNYSSELNVNALELDDSALYLCASSLGVSNEKLFFGSGTQLSVL.